These 32 T cell receptor beta chains were sequenced from one sample in a study of identical twins. TCRdb reanalysed the 5' RACE reads using MiXCR and keeps one entry per CDR3 protein. This sample has 600,000 to 800,000 distinct CDR3 sequences, with about 20% found just once. This same sample was also taken into another study, of T cells expressing NK-cell markers.

Material: PBMCs. These receptors came from a woman under 30 in good health.

The V call is TRBV5-1, the J call TRBJ2-3; D is perhaps TRBD2 (6 bases). With 2 bases removed from V and 6 bases from J, the gap between germline ends came to 13 bases. The CDR3 covers 14 residues. Looked up from germline, CDR1 is SGHRS and CDR2 is YFSETQ. CDR3 sequence: CASSFGGFVDTQYF. CDR3 nucleotide sequence: TGCGCCAGCAGCTTCGGGGGTTTTGTCGATACGCAGTATTTT. Using reference TRBV5-1 and TRBJ2-3 for the parts outside the CDR3, the full variable domain is KAGVTQTPRYLIKTRGQQVTLSCSPISGHRSVSWYQQTPGQGLQFLFEYFSETQRNKGNFPGRFSGRQFSNSRSEMNVSTLELGDSALYLCASSFGGFVDTQYFGPGTRLTVL.

V usage is TRBV29-1 and J usage is TRBJ2-3; D is tentatively TRBD1 or TRBD2 (6 bases each). Trimming took 7 bases from V and 5 from J, leaving 16 bases between them. Germline V gene lookup returns CDR1 SQVTM and CDR2 ANQGSEA. The CDR3 is 13 amino acids. The CDR3 sequence: CSGTRRGLDTQYF. The DNA for the CDR3 is TGCAGCGGTACCCGGAGGGGGTTAGATACGCAGTATTTT.

This clonotype appeared a few times. V is TRBV4-2 and J is TRBJ2-1; D possibly corresponds to TRBD2 (6 bases). V lost 9 bases and J 2 bases, leaving 14 bases between the germline ends. This CDR3 comprises 14 residues. Germline lookup yields CDR1 LGHNA and CDR2 YNFKEQ. The CDR3 here is CARSAGPTYNEQFF. The DNA for the CDR3 is TGTGCCAGGTCAGCGGGTCCAACCTACAATGAGCAGTTCTTC.

The J gene is TRBJ2-7, the V gene TRBV18, with D unclear. This CDR3 region has 14 residues. CDR1 and CDR2 from the germline V gene are KGHSH and LQKENI. The V and J ends lost 3 bases and 5 bases respectively, with 14 bases between them. CDR3 DNA sequence: TGTGCCAGCTCACCGGCGGCGGCCATCCACGAGCAGTACTTC. Amino acids: CASSPAAAIHEQYF.

The CDR3 DNA is TGTGCCAGCAGTTCGCCAGATTCGGACGGGTCCTACTCTGGGGCCAACGTCCTGACTTTC. This encodes CASSSPDSDGSYSGANVLTF. The chain is built from TRBV12-3 or TRBV12-4 and TRBJ2-6; D gene unclear. The CDR3 is 20 residues long. V was clipped by 4 bases and J by 0 bases, with 22 bases between them.

This clonotype was recorded at least ten times. V gene TRBV21-1 combines with J gene TRBJ1-5. TRBV21-1 is deemed a pseudogene. The CDR3 extends over 14 amino acids. The CDR3 region is CASSRLGEDQPQHF. CDR3 DNA sequence: TGTGCCAGCAGCCGTCTAGGAGAGGATCAGCCCCAGCATTTT.

Only one count was recorded for this clonotype. The J gene is TRBJ2-6, the V gene TRBV11-2; the D gene could be TRBD1 or TRBD2 (5 bases each). CDR1 SGHAT and CDR2 FQNNGV come from the germline V gene. CDR3 size: 17 residues. Trimming took 3 bases from V and 0 from J, leaving 12 bases between them. In nucleotides, the CDR3 is TGTGCCAGCAGCTTTAGGGACGGCAGCTCTGGGGCCAACGTCCTGACTTTC. Translating it yields CASSFRDGSSGANVLTF.

The sample holds a few counts of this clonotype. The chain combines TRBV7-8 with TRBJ2-7, with D perhaps TRBD1 (6 bases). Per germline, CDR1 SGHVS and CDR2 FQNEAQ. The CDR3 contains 17 residues. The V end was cut by 1 base, the J end by 9 bases, with 25 bases between. The CDR3 is CASSLVERTEFPPPQYF. CDR3 bases: TGTGCCAGCAGCTTAGTTGAAAGGACAGAGTTTCCCCCGCCGCAGTACTTC.

This clonotype was seen many times. The V and J genes are TRBV12-3 or TRBV12-4 and TRBJ1-2; the D gene is possibly TRBD1 (5 bases). The length of the CDR3 is 14 residues. V shed 6 bases and J shed 3 bases, with 14 bases lying between them. CDR3 nucleotide sequence: TGTGCCAGCAGCACAACGGGACGCCACTATGGCTACACCTTC. It is translated as CASSTTGRHYGYTF.

This chain joins TRBV11-2 and TRBJ2-3; 7 nucleotides agree with TRBD1. The germline gives CDR1 SGHAT, CDR2 FQNNGV. The CDR3 has 15 amino acids. Losses at the gene ends were 8 bases for V and 4 bases for J; bases not matched to a gene: 12. CDR3 residues: CASGRGQLDPDTQYF. DNA of the CDR3: TGTGCCAGCGGCAGGGGACAGTTGGACCCAGATACGCAGTATTTT. The whole variable domain, remainder taken from reference TRBV11-2 and TRBJ2-3, is EAGVAQSPRYKIIEKRQSVAFWCNPISGHATLYWYQQILGQGPKLLIQFQNNGVVDDSQLPKDRFSAERLKGVDSTLKIQPAKLEDSAVYLCASGRGQLDPDTQYFGPGTRLTVL.

This clonotype was seen at least ten times. The chain carries TRBV9 and TRBJ1-1, with no clear D. Germline loops: CDR1 SGDLS, CDR2 YYNGEE. V was clipped by 0 bases and J by 1 base, with 13 bases between them. The CDR3 is made up of 16 amino acids. This CDR3 is CASSVGAGGRNTEAFF. CDR3 DNA sequence: TGTGCCAGCAGCGTAGGCGCGGGAGGTAGGAACACTGAAGCTTTCTTT. The full variable domain, in which reference TRBV9 and TRBJ1-1 provide the parts outside the CDR3, is DSGVTQTPKHLITATGQRVTLRCSPRSGDLSVYWYQQSLDQGLQFLIQYYNGEERAKGNILERFSAQQFPDLHSELNLSSLELGDSALYFCASSVGAGGRNTEAFFGQGTRLTVV.

The chain uses TRBV12-3 or TRBV12-4 and TRBJ2-1, with TRBD2 identical over 9 bases. The junction had 5 bases not matched to a gene; V was cut back by 5 bases and J by 6 bases. There are 14 residues in the CDR3. The CDR3 DNA reads TGTGCCAGCAGTCCCCTGACTAGCGGCAATGAGCAGTTCTTC. It is translated as CASSPLTSGNEQFF.

The chain employs TRBV2 and TRBJ1-2; D unresolved. The CDR3 covers 13 residues. CDR1 and CDR2 from the germline V gene are SNHLY and FYNNEI. V was cut by 3 bases and J by 4 bases, with 9 bases left in between. The CDR3 here is CASSDADTYGYTF. In nucleotides, the CDR3 is TGTGCCAGCAGTGACGCAGACACCTATGGCTACACCTTC. The variable domain in full, with the rest retrieved from reference TRBV2 and TRBJ1-2, is EPEVTQTPSHQVTQMGQEVILRCVPISNHLYFYWYRQILGQKVEFLVSFYNNEISEKSEIFDDQFSVERPDGSNFTLKIRSTKLEDSAMYFCASSDADTYGYTFGSGTRLTVV.

As concerns this clonotype: Mismatch with germline at one junction end may stem from a read error. This rearrangement joins TRBV27 to TRBJ1-1; D is perhaps TRBD1 (5 bases). CDR1 MNHEY and CDR2 SMNVEV come from the germline V gene (reference sequence). The CDR3 consists of 14 residues. The CDR3 is CASSGLGGNPEAFF. Written as DNA, the CDR3 is TGTGCCAGCAGTGGTCTCGGGGGGAACCCTGAAGCTTTCTTT.

This clonotype was seen a few times. This sequence joins TRBV29-1 and TRBJ2-2; D is undetermined. The CDR3 is 14 amino acids. Per the germline V gene, CDR1 is SQVTM and CDR2 is ANQGSEA. Trimming stripped 5 bases from V and 0 bases from J, with 10 bases between. The CDR3 region is CSVLSSTNTGELFF. CDR3 DNA: TGCAGCGTTTTGAGCAGCACGAACACCGGGGAGCTGTTTTTT.

The rearrangement uses TRBV20-1 and TRBJ2-5, with 7 bases that match TRBD1. J gave up 5 bases and V 6 bases, and 12 bases lay outside the gene matches. CDR1 is DFQATT and CDR2 is SNEGSKA in the germline V gene (reference sequence). The CDR3 has 14 residues. CDR3 residues: CSAGETGWDETQYF. The CDR3 DNA reads TGCAGTGCGGGAGAGACAGGGTGGGACGAGACCCAGTACTTC.

At least ten counts were recorded for this clonotype. The chain combines TRBV7-8 with TRBJ2-1; D assignment may be TRBD1 or TRBD2 (6 bases each). Germline values: CDR1 SGHVS, CDR2 FQNEAQ. V was pared by 5 bases and J by 7 bases, with 9 bases between. The CDR3 runs 12 residues. DNA for the CDR3: TGTGCCAGCAGCGGAGGGGGGAATGAGCAGTTCTTC. Translation: CASSGGGNEQFF. Full variable domain (remainder filled in from reference TRBV7-8 and TRBJ2-1): GAGVSQSPRYKVAKRGQDVALRCDPISGHVSLFWYQQALGQGPEFLTYFQNEAQLDKSGLPSDRFFAERPEGSVSTLKIQRTQQEDSAVYLCASSGGGNEQFFGPGTRLTVL.

The chain couples TRBV20-1 to TRBJ2-7; 14 bases fit TRBD2. Trimming at V came to 5 bases and at J to 6 bases, leaving 3 bases not matched to a gene. Germline CDR1 reads DFQATT; CDR2 reads SNEGSKA (reference sequence). The CDR3 runs 13 residues. The CDR3 sequence is CSAGGLAGVEQYF. The CDR3 DNA reads as TGCAGTGCTGGGGGACTAGCGGGAGTCGAGCAGTACTTC.

This clonotype occurred many times. The V call is TRBV20-1, the J call TRBJ2-1; 10 bases fit TRBD2. The CDR3 extends over 18 amino acids. The V gene end was trimmed by 6 bases and the J gene end by 7 bases; junction bases not matched to a gene: 21. Germline V gene sequence: CDR1 DFQATT, CDR2 SNEGSKA (reference sequence). For the CDR3, the DNA is TGCAGTGCAACCCCGGCTCAGAGCGGGGGGGGGGTACGAAATGAGCAGTTCTTC. This codes for CSATPAQSGGGVRNEQFF.

This chain joins TRBV12-3 or TRBV12-4 and TRBJ2-7, with D perhaps assigned TRBD1 or TRBD2 (5 bases each). This CDR3 has 13 amino acids. The germline V and J ends were trimmed by 6 bases and 5 bases, with 14 bases remaining between them. CDR3 sequence (DNA): TGTGCCAGCAGCCTGGGACCTAGGGACGAGCAGTACTTC. It translates to CASSLGPRDEQYF.

Concerning this clonotype itself: The junction and the germline gene differ at one end; a read error may be behind it. The genes are TRBV6-2 or TRBV6-3 and TRBJ2-1; 9 nucleotides match TRBD2. The germline CDR1 and CDR2 sequences are MNHEY and SVGEGT. This CDR3 comprises 19 residues. CDR3 in amino acids: CASSQPFGGWTSAYNKQFF. As DNA, the CDR3 is TGTGCCAGCAGTCAACCTTTTGGGGGATGGACTAGCGCGTACAATAAGCAGTTCTTC.

The sample holds a few counts of this clonotype. This chain links TRBV20-1 with TRBJ1-6, with TRBD1 matching 9 bases. V dropped 3 bases and J dropped 10; count of bases not matched to a gene: 4. There are 13 residues in the CDR3. From germline, CDR1 is DFQATT and CDR2 SNEGSKA (reference sequence). The CDR3 reads CSARDRGSSPLHF. CDR3 DNA: TGCAGTGCTAGGGACAGGGGAAGCTCACCCCTCCACTTT.

This clonotype was counted a few times. The rearrangement uses TRBV7-8 and TRBJ1-1; TRBD1 might be the D (5 bases). V lost 3 bases and J 5 bases, leaving 13 bases between the germline ends. The CDR3 loop spans 14 amino acids. Germline-derived CDR1 and CDR2 are SGHVS and FQNEAQ. CDR3: CASSFSGGETEAFF. The CDR3 DNA is TGTGCCAGCAGCTTTTCCGGGGGAGAAACTGAAGCTTTCTTT.

The V gene is TRBV6-1, the J gene TRBJ1-6; TRBD1 is a possible D gene (5 bases). Germline assignment: CDR1 MNHNS and CDR2 SASEGT. The V and J ends lost 7 bases and 10 bases respectively, with 17 bases between them. The CDR3 sequence is 14 residues long. The chain's CDR3 is CASNPRGVGSPLHF. CDR3 DNA: TGTGCCAGCAACCCAAGGGGAGTCGGGTCACCCCTCCACTTT.

This clonotype was seen only a few times. The rearrangement joins TRBV6-1 to TRBJ2-5, with TRBD1 identical over 9 bases. V was clipped by 5 bases and J by 5 bases; unmatched bases: 9. Germline V CDR1 and CDR2: MNHNS, SASEGT. The CDR3 consists of 15 residues. CDR3 amino acids: CASSPTGGGPETQYF. The CDR3 DNA follows: TGTGCCAGCAGTCCTACAGGGGGCGGCCCGGAGACCCAGTACTTC.

The gene calls are TRBV5-1 and TRBJ2-2; 10 bases are a match to TRBD1. J was trimmed by 3 bases and V by 5 bases; bases with no gene match: 7. Germline CDR1 SGHRS, CDR2 YFSETQ. This CDR3 is built from 16 residues. DNA of the CDR3: TGCGCCAGCAGTTGGCGGGGGACAGGGGACACCGGGGAGCTGTTTTTT. Encoded protein: CASSWRGTGDTGELFF.

The J gene is TRBJ2-3, the V gene TRBV18, with a tentative D call TRBD2 (6 bases). CDR1 and CDR2 (germline): KGHSH, LQKENI. The V end was cut by 6 bases, the J end by 1 base, with 17 bases between. This CDR3 has 16 residues. CDR3 sequence reads: CASSPLGGPGTDTQYF. The CDR3 DNA sequence: TGTGCCAGCTCCCCTTTGGGGGGTCCCGGCACAGATACGCAGTATTTT.

The gene calls are TRBV5-8 and TRBJ1-5; tentatively, D is TRBD1 (6 bases). V was shortened by 4 bases and J by 9 bases, with 17 bases between the two germline ends. CDR1 SGHTS and CDR2 YDEGEE come from the germline V gene. This CDR3 has 14 amino acids. The CDR3 loop is CASSINPQGRPQHF. In DNA form, the CDR3 reads TGTGCCAGCAGCATCAACCCACAGGGACGGCCCCAGCATTTT.

The gene calls are TRBV27 and TRBJ2-1; D ambiguous. CDR1 MNHEY and CDR2 SMNVEV come from the germline V gene (reference sequence). Trimming left V 0 bases short and J 3 bases short, with 12 bases between. This CDR3 has 16 amino acids. Written as DNA, the CDR3 is TGTGCCAGCAGTTTATCGATGCGGACCCTCTACAATGAGCAGTTCTTC. Translated: CASSLSMRTLYNEQFF.

This sequence joins TRBV6-1 and TRBJ2-7; TRBD2 might be the D (6 bases). Germline V gives CDR1 MNHNS, CDR2 SASEGT. V lost 5 bases, J lost 6 bases, and 29 bases lay in between. The CDR3 runs 18 residues. CDR3 DNA sequence: TGTGCCAGCAGTAAACGGTCGGGGGACCTCCTGCGGTGGGGCGAGCAGTACTTC. Its translation is CASSKRSGDLLRWGEQYF.

This clonotype was seen only a few times. This rearrangement joins TRBV12-3 or TRBV12-4 to TRBJ1-5; no firm D call. V lost 6 bases and J 4 bases, leaving 16 bases between the germline ends. This CDR3 spans 15 amino acids. The CDR3 protein is CASSRSRSANQPQHF. Written as DNA, the CDR3 is TGTGCCAGCAGCCGCAGTAGGTCGGCTAATCAGCCCCAGCATTTT.

In its sample, this clonotype was seen many times. The V call is TRBV11-2, the J call TRBJ2-5; D perhaps matches TRBD2 (6 bases). This CDR3 has 14 amino acids. The germline gives CDR1 SGHAT, CDR2 FQNNGV. Deletions cut 5 bases from V and 2 bases from J, with 12 bases between. CDR3 sequence: CASSVSGPQETQYF. The CDR3 nucleotides read TGTGCCAGCAGCGTGAGCGGGCCACAAGAGACCCAGTACTTC.